A selection of T cell receptor beta chains follows, all from one sample in a study of identical twins. Each CDR3 protein is one row after TCRdb ran MiXCR on the 5' RACE reads. The sample has some 710,000 distinct CDR3 sequences; around 5.7% are singletons. The specimen was naive T cells sorted from blood. The receptor source for this set is a man aged 18 to 35 in good health. Both conserved end residues are part of each CDR3. A D gene is named only where the DNA matches it firmly. Clone size is not always given. Where it is, it says once, few, many or a class for expanded clones.

clone_size j_call d_call v_call cdr3_nt cdr3_aa
few TRBJ1-1 . TRBV3-1 TGTGCCAGCAGCCACAGGGCGACTGAAGCTTTCTTT CASSHRATEAFF
many TRBJ2-7 TRBD1 TRBV6-5 TGTGCCAGCAGTTACTCCCAGACAGGGTACGAGCAGTACTTC CASSYSQTGYEQYF
many TRBJ2-7 . TRBV5-1 TGCGCCAGCAGCTCCCGGACTAAGACCTACGAGCAGTACTTC CASSSRTKTYEQYF
many TRBJ2-2 . TRBV21-1 TGTGCCAGCAGCACTTGCAGGGTTCACACCGGGGAGCTGTTTTTT CASSTCRVHTGELFF
few TRBJ2-1 . TRBV18 TGTGCCAGCTCACCACGGTCGGGAAGAGCTAGCTCCTACAATGAGCAGTTCTTC CASSPRSGRASSYNEQFF
few TRBJ2-2 . TRBV27 TGTGCCAGCAGTTTATACCCCCCTTACCCGGGCGGGGAGCTGTTTTTT CASSLYPPYPGGELFF
many TRBJ1-2 . TRBV12-3/TRBV12-4 TGTGCCAGCAGTCCCCGGGGTGAGGGTTCCTATGGCTACACCTTC CASSPRGEGSYGYTF
. TRBJ1-2 TRBD1 TRBV6-1 TGTGCCAGCAGAAATCCTCCGGGACAGGGAGACTATGGCTACACCTTC CASRNPPGQGDYGYTF
. TRBJ2-1 TRBD2 TRBV9 TGTGCCAGCAGCGGACCCTCTAGCGGGAGTTACAATGAGCAGTTCTTC CASSGPSSGSYNEQFF
many TRBJ2-2 TRBD2 TRBV25-1 TGTGCCAGCAGTGGACTAGCGGGGTATACCGGGGAGCTGTTTTTT CASSGLAGYTGELFF
. TRBJ1-1 . TRBV25-1 TGTGCCAGCAAGGGGACAAGACAGATGAACACTGAAGCTTTCTTT CASKGTRQMNTEAFF
many TRBJ2-5 TRBD2 TRBV9 TGTGCCAGCAGCGTAGGGGGGCGGGAGGGAGGAGAGACCCAGTACTTC CASSVGGREGGETQYF
many TRBJ2-1 TRBD2 TRBV5-1 TGCGCCAGCAGCTTGGATAGCGGGAGAATCAATGAGCAGTTCTTC CASSLDSGRINEQFF
many TRBJ1-1 . TRBV5-1 TGCGCCAGCAGCTTGGACCCGGGAACGAACACTGAAGCTTTCTTT CASSLDPGTNTEAFF
many TRBJ2-4 . TRBV12-3/TRBV12-4 TGTGCCAGCAGGCCTAATACCGGGGGACAAAACATTCAGTACTTC CASRPNTGGQNIQYF
many TRBJ1-5 . TRBV21-1 TGTGCCAGCCGCCTATGGATGGACAATCAGCCCCAGCATTTT CASRLWMDNQPQHF
. TRBJ1-1 . TRBV6-1 TGTGCCAGCAGTGAAGCGTGGGGCACTGAAGCTTTCTTT CASSEAWGTEAFF
. TRBJ2-5 . TRBV6-6 TGTGCCAGCAGCTGGGACAACCAAGAGACCCAGTACTTC CASSWDNQETQYF
. TRBJ1-1 TRBD1 TRBV11-1 TGTGCCAGCAGCTTAGTAGGGTCGTTGGACAGGGGGTACACTGAAGCTTTCTTT CASSLVGSLDRGYTEAFF